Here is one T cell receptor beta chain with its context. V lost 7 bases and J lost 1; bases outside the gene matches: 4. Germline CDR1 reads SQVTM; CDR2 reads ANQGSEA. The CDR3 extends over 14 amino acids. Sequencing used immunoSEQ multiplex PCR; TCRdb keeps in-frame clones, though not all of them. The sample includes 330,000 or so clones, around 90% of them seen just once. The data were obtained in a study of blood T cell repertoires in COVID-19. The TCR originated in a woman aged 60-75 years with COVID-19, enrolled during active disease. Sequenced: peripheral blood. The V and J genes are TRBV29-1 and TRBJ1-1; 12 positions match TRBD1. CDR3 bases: TGCAGCGCCACGGGACAGGGGGCGAACACTGAAGCTTTCTTT. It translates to CSATGQGANTEAFF.